A few counts support the clone carrying this TCR beta chain. Its antigen is not known. The sample is drawn from a study of regulatory T cells in long-lasting Graves disease. iRepertoire HTBI primers and Arm-PCR of CDR3 regions built TCR beta libraries. TCRdb re-called the multiplex PCR reads through MiXCR, storing one row per CDR3 protein. Among approximately 540,000 distinct CDR3 sequences listed, around 11% were seen once. Documented time point: newly diagnosed GD, antithyroid drugs for less than 3 months. TCR sequences were obtained from RNA taken from PBMCs. V lost 6 bases to trimming and J lost 5 bases; unmatched junction nucleotides: 9. The CDR3 loop spans 17 amino acids. Germline CDR1 reads LNHDA; CDR2 reads SQIVND (reference sequence). Study-level points and caveats: A reduction in accuracy may have resulted from the small sample size.

These data were also filed under a second study, of T cells in Graves' hyperthyroidism and ophthalmopathy. That source adds: Exclusions: uncontrolled infection, other autoimmune disease, pregnancy, lactation.

This TCR derives from a woman aged 25-40 years with Graves disease. The gene calls are TRBV19 and TRBJ2-1, with TRBD2 identical over 14 bases. The sequencing used peripheral blood mononuclear cells (PBMCs), collected at new diagnosis, from a patient treated with antithyroid drugs. CDR3 in amino acids: CASRGTSGSWRNNEQFF. The CDR3 DNA reads TGTGCCAGTAGGGGGACTAGCGGGAGTTGGCGGAACAATGAGCAGTTCTTC.